The next 19 T cell receptor beta chains were all read from a single sample in a study of cytomegalovirus exposure and HLA in healthy donors. The PCR ran on 60 Vbeta and 13 Jbeta primers. Clones were read by immunoSEQ multiplex PCR, and TCRdb kept only the in-frame ones, dropping some. The sample includes 250,000 to 350,000 clones, 80% of them seen just once. Material: PBMCs. These receptors were obtained from a girl aged 2 to 9 in good health and CMV-seronegative.

The chain combines TRBV2 with TRBJ2-2, with 15 bases identical to TRBD2. V lost 5 bases and J lost 5; bases outside the gene matches: 12. The CDR3 spans 19 residues. In germline, CDR1 is SNHLY, CDR2 FYNNEI. This CDR3 reads CASSSPAGTSGGRTGELFF. CDR3 sequence (DNA): TGTGCCAGCAGTTCCCCCGCCGGGACTAGCGGGGGGCGAACCGGGGAGCTGTTTTTT. The full variable domain, its missing parts supplied by reference TRBV2 and TRBJ2-2, is EPEVTQTPSHQVTQMGQEVILRCVPISNHLYFYWYRQILGQKVEFLVSFYNNEISEKSEIFDDQFSVERPDGSNFTLKIRSTKLEDSAMYFCASSSPAGTSGGRTGELFFGEGSRLTVL.

This chain links TRBV2 with TRBJ1-5; possibly TRBD1 for D (6 bases). Germline values: CDR1 SNHLY, CDR2 FYNNEI. The CDR3 contains 14 residues. V lost 7 bases, J lost 2 bases, and 12 bases lay in between. For the CDR3, the DNA is TGTGCCAGCACTGGGGACATCGGCAATCAGCCCCAGCATTTT. Amino acids: CASTGDIGNQPQHF.

The gene calls are TRBV19 and TRBJ2-7, with 7 bases that match TRBD1. With 3 bases clipped from V and 7 bases from J, the junction kept 3 bases outside the gene matches. This CDR3 has 12 amino acids. The V gene's germline CDR1 is LNHDA and CDR2 SQIVND (reference sequence). The CDR3 is CASSMQQGEQYF. DNA of the CDR3: TGTGCCAGTAGTATGCAACAGGGGGAGCAGTACTTC.

The chain joins TRBV11-3 to TRBJ2-3; D is possibly TRBD2 (6 bases). The V end was cut by 8 bases, the J end by 0 bases, with 15 bases between. This CDR3 contains 15 residues. The germline gives CDR1 SGHNT, CDR2 YENEEA. The CDR3 loop reads CASAEERASTDTQYF. CDR3 nucleotide sequence: TGTGCCAGCGCTGAAGAGCGGGCGAGCACAGATACGCAGTATTTT.

The V and J genes are TRBV7-3 and TRBJ2-2, with a tentative D call TRBD2 (7 bases). The V end was cut by 2 bases, the J end by 5 bases, with 18 bases between. This CDR3 spans 17 amino acids. The V gene's germline CDR1 is SGHTA and CDR2 FQGTGA. The DNA of the CDR3 is TGTGCCAGCAGCTTAGACCGGGGGGCTAAGGGGACCGGGGAGCTGTTTTTT. Translation: CASSLDRGAKGTGELFF.

The V gene is TRBV30, the J gene TRBJ2-7; D not resolved. CDR1 and CDR2 (germline): GTSNPN, SVGIG (reference sequence). V gave up 3 bases and J gave up 5 bases, with 14 bases separating them. CDR3 size: 13 residues. CDR3 in amino acids: CAWRWLEINEQYF. Here the CDR3 DNA reads TGTGCCTGGAGGTGGCTAGAAATTAACGAGCAGTACTTC.

This chain joins TRBV5-1 and TRBJ2-5; 7 positions match TRBD1. With 3 bases clipped from V and 5 bases from J, the junction kept 7 bases outside the gene matches. The CDR3 totals 14 residues. The germline gives CDR1 SGHRS, CDR2 YFSETQ. DNA of the CDR3: TGCGCCAGCAGCTCAGACAGGGTTCTGGAGACCCAGTACTTC. Translating it yields CASSSDRVLETQYF.

The J gene is TRBJ2-7, the V gene TRBV7-2, with 7 bases lining up with TRBD1. The CDR3 sequence is 15 residues long. The V gene end was trimmed by 0 bases and the J gene end by 4 bases; junction bases not matched to a gene: 6. Germline CDR1 SGHTA, CDR2 FQGNSA. CDR3 residues: CASSLALTGDYEQYF. The CDR3 bases are TGTGCCAGCAGCTTAGCGCTTACAGGGGATTACGAGCAGTACTTC.

This chain uses TRBV7-3 with TRBJ2-1; TRBD2 matches at 9 bases. The germline V gene encodes CDR1 SGHTA and CDR2 FQGTGA. The CDR3 has 13 amino acids. Trimming removed 5 bases from V and 12 bases from J; junction bases left unmatched: 8. The CDR3 loop reads CASSTSLAGLQFF. CDR3 sequence (DNA): TGTGCCAGCAGCACCTCCCTAGCGGGGCTGCAGTTCTTC.

This chain links TRBV7-2 with TRBJ2-5; 9 positions match TRBD1. CDR3 length: 17 amino acids. The germline CDR1 and CDR2 sequences are SGHTA and FQGNSA. V shed 3 bases, J shed 11 bases, and the junction held 19 bases outside the gene matches. CDR3 in amino acids: CASSLWPRDGQGRVQYF. The CDR3 region has the DNA TGTGCCAGCAGCTTGTGGCCGCGCGATGGACAGGGGAGAGTGCAGTACTTC.

The chain uses TRBV7-9 and TRBJ1-1; possible D gene TRBD1, 5 bases. V lost 1 base, J lost 1 base, and 7 bases lay in between. Germline-derived CDR1 and CDR2 are SEHNR and FQNEAQ (reference sequence). The CDR3 totals 14 residues. The CDR3 is CASSLDGGNTEAFF. In DNA form, the CDR3 reads TGTGCCAGCAGCTTAGACGGGGGGAACACTGAAGCTTTCTTT.

The chain couples TRBV11-2 to TRBJ1-3; no firm D call. Trimming took 6 bases from V and 0 from J, leaving 9 bases between them. The CDR3 has 14 amino acids. Germline V gene lookup returns CDR1 SGHAT and CDR2 FQNNGV. Here the CDR3 reads CASRNEFSGNTIYF. As DNA, the CDR3 is TGTGCCAGCAGAAACGAGTTCTCTGGAAACACCATATATTTT.

V gene TRBV7-6 combines with J gene TRBJ1-5; D remains ambiguous. The length of the CDR3 is 15 residues. Per germline, CDR1 SGHVS and CDR2 FNYEAQ. The V gene lost 5 bases and the J gene lost 7 bases, with 18 bases spanning the gap. The CDR3, as DNA: TGTGCCAGCAGCGCACGAGGCGGGTGGGAGCAGCCCCAGCATTTT. Its protein product is CASSARGGWEQPQHF.

V and J are TRBV30 and TRBJ1-2, with 8 bases that match TRBD1. The CDR3 runs to 16 residues. CDR1 GTSNPN and CDR2 SVGIG come from the germline V gene (reference sequence). V gave up 1 base and J gave up 4 bases; unmatched junction bases: 11. The CDR3 region has the DNA TGTGCCTGGAGTGGGACAGGGCTTGGTTTCTCCTATGGCTACACCTTC. This encodes CAWSGTGLGFSYGYTF.

The V gene is TRBV19, the J gene TRBJ1-5; 10 positions agree with TRBD1. The V gene end was trimmed by 7 bases and the J gene end by 7 bases; junction bases not matched to a gene: 28. The CDR3 consists of 21 residues. CDR1 LNHDA and CDR2 SQIVND come from the germline V gene (reference sequence). The CDR3 loop reads CASTLRRVEGQGILIGQPQHF. CDR3 DNA: TGTGCCAGTACTCTACGCCGCGTCGAGGGACAGGGGATCCTAATTGGCCAGCCCCAGCATTTT. Full variable domain (outside the CDR3, taken from reference TRBV19 and TRBJ1-5): DGGITQSPKYLFRKEGQNVTLSCEQNLNHDAMYWYRQDPGQGLRLIYYSQIVNDFQKGDIAEGYSVSREKKESFPLTVTSAQKNPTAFYLCASTLRRVEGQGILIGQPQHFGDGTRLSIL.

This clone was detected only a few times. CDR3 in amino acids: CASSVFSLAGSSYNEQFF. Written as DNA, the CDR3 is TGTGCCAGCAGCGTATTTAGTTTGGCGGGAAGCTCCTACAATGAGCAGTTCTTC. This chain links TRBV9 with TRBJ2-1, with D perhaps matching TRBD2 (6 bases). The CDR3 has 18 residues. CDR1 is SGDLS, CDR2 YYNGEE, per germline. V gave up 1 base and J gave up 0 bases, with 17 bases separating them.

The chain couples TRBV7-9 to TRBJ1-2; 8 positions agree with TRBD1. The trim removed 4 bases at V and 0 bases at J, leaving 4 bases unmatched. The length of the CDR3 is 15 residues. Germline values: CDR1 SEHNR, CDR2 FQNEAQ (reference sequence). The CDR3 nucleotides are TGTGCCAGCAGCTCTACGGACAGGGCTAACTATGGCTACACCTTC. It is translated as CASSSTDRANYGYTF.

The chain recombines TRBV5-1 with TRBJ2-6, with 7 bases fitting TRBD2. CDR1 and CDR2 from the germline V gene are SGHRS and YFSETQ. The CDR3 has 22 residues. With 0 bases clipped from V and 0 bases from J, the junction kept 18 bases outside the gene matches. CDR3 sequence reads: CASSLALAQRGEGGSGANVLTF. The CDR3 DNA sequence: TGCGCCAGCAGCTTGGCCTTGGCCCAACGGGGGGAAGGTGGCTCTGGGGCCAACGTCCTGACTTTC. Full variable domain (missing parts from reference TRBV5-1 and TRBJ2-6): KAGVTQTPRYLIKTRGQQVTLSCSPISGHRSVSWYQQTPGQGLQFLFEYFSETQRNKGNFPGRFSGRQFSNSRSEMNVSTLELGDSALYLCASSLALAQRGEGGSGANVLTFGAGSRLTVL.

This clone was seen a single time. This chain joins TRBV7-8 and TRBJ1-5; no clear D gene. Germline V lookup: CDR1 SGHVS, CDR2 FQNEAQ. The CDR3 has 13 amino acids. V was pared by 3 bases and J by 4 bases, with 7 bases between. The CDR3 sequence: CASSFSRNQPQHF. Written as DNA, the CDR3 is TGTGCCAGCAGCTTTAGCCGGAATCAGCCCCAGCATTTT.